The entry below describes one T cell receptor (beta chain). The antigen it binds to is not known. Per-nucleotide qualities are absent, and no much larger clonotype sits a single base away. The CDR3 starts with the cysteine, ends with the phenylalanine, and has 14 residues. Only the CDR3 DNA is retained, 42 bases long and in frame from the first base. V sheds 4 bases and J sheds 6 bases, leaving 13 bases between their ends. The germline V gene sets CDR1 to SGHRS and CDR2 to YFSETQ. These data originate in a study of T-cell reconstitution after alpha-beta-depleted transplantation in children (dated by TCRdb to the mid-2010s). Regarding the complete study: T-cell immune reconstitution after TCRalphabeta/CD19-depleted allogeneic hematopoietic cell transplantation in children was quantitatively tracked in the study by means of TCR repertoire profiling.

Library preparation was by PCR. Instrument used: Illumina HiSeq 2500. Molecular barcoding was employed in the preparation of TCR libraries, with unique molecular identifiers being used to normalize TCRbeta repertoire quantification. TCRdb trimmed public reads at Q25 via fastp, called clones via MiXCR and kept in-frame beta chains. Under each unique CDR3 protein, matching rows form one entry showing the most common genes and DNA. The sample table records some 590,000 distinct CDR3 sequences; roughly 10% of these occur just once. Of the sample, about 4% falls within the top ten clones. The sample in question was PBMCs from the stem cell graft donor, obtained from the stem cell graft. This receptor was taken from a human donor who donated a stem cell graft to a child with acute myeloid leukemia. This chain joins TRBV5-1 to TRBJ2-2; the D gene remains uncertain. The CDR3 loop reads CASSLDPSSGELFF. The nucleotide sequence reads as follows: TGCGCCAGCAGCCTCGACCCCTCCTCCGGGGAGCTGTTTTTT.